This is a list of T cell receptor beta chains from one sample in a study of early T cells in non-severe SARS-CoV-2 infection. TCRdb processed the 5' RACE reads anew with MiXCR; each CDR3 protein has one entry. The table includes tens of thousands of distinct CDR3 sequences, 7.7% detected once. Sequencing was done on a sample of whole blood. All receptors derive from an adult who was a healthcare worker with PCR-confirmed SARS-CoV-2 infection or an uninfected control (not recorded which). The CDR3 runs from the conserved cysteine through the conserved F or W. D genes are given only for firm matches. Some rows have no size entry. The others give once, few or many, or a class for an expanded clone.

DNA: TGTGCCACCAGTGATTCGACACCTTTTACCGAGCAGTACTTC
CDR3: CATSDSTPFTEQYF
V: TRBV24-1
D: .
size: few
J: TRBJ2-7

DNA: TGTGCCAGCAGCTTAGATGGCGCCTCACCCCTCCACTTT
CDR3: CASSLDGASPLHF
V: TRBV7-8
D: .
size: .
J: TRBJ1-6

DNA: TGTGCCAGCAGACCCTCTGGGACCCGAGGGTACTTC
CDR3: CASRPSGTRGYF
V: TRBV28
D: .
size: many
J: TRBJ2-7

DNA: TGTGCCAGCAGCTCTCCCGGGGGGGCGCGATACAATGAGCAGTTCTTC
CDR3: CASSSPGGARYNEQFF
V: TRBV7-3
D: TRBD2
size: many
J: TRBJ2-1

DNA: TGTGCCAGCAGCCCGAGTGGGAACGCGAACACCGGGGAGCTGTTTTTT
CDR3: CASSPSGNANTGELFF
V: TRBV28
D: .
size: many
J: TRBJ2-2

DNA: TGTGCCTGGAGTGTAGGGACAGACTACGAGCAGTACTTC
CDR3: CAWSVGTDYEQYF
V: TRBV30
D: TRBD1
size: .
J: TRBJ2-7

DNA: TGTGCCAGCAGCGACGGACAGGGGAAACGGTCACCCCTCCACTTT
CDR3: CASSDGQGKRSPLHF
V: TRBV7-9
D: TRBD1
size: .
J: TRBJ1-6

DNA: TGTGCCAGCAGCTTACAGGGTTACACTGAAGCTTTCTTT
CDR3: CASSLQGYTEAFF
V: TRBV7-9
D: .
size: many
J: TRBJ1-1

DNA: TGTGCCAGCGGCCAACAGGGGATGGGAGCTGAAGCTTTCTTT
CDR3: CASGQQGMGAEAFF
V: TRBV7-6
D: TRBD1
size: .
J: TRBJ1-1

DNA: TGTGCCAGCAGCGTAGACCCGGCTTTGGGCGAGCAGTACTTC
CDR3: CASSVDPALGEQYF
V: TRBV9
D: .
size: few
J: TRBJ2-7

DNA: TGTGCCAGCAGTTTGACTAGCCAGTACGAGCAGTACTTC
CDR3: CASSLTSQYEQYF
V: TRBV27
D: TRBD2
size: medium-sized
J: TRBJ2-7

DNA: TGTGCCAGCAGCCCTCAGGGGGCAGTGCAGTACTTC
CDR3: CASSPQGAVQYF
V: TRBV3-1
D: TRBD1
size: few
J: TRBJ2-7

DNA: TGCAGTGCGGCGACAACACCATCCTATAATTCACCCCTCCACTTT
CDR3: CSAATTPSYNSPLHF
V: TRBV20-1
D: .
size: .
J: TRBJ1-6

DNA: TGTGCCAGCAGCGACAGGGTTCATTCACCCCTCCACTTT
CDR3: CASSDRVHSPLHF
V: TRBV7-6
D: TRBD1
size: many
J: TRBJ1-6

DNA: TGTGCCAGCCTGGCTAGCGGGAAGGGGAATGAGCAGTTCTTC
CDR3: CASLASGKGNEQFF
V: TRBV6-6
D: TRBD2
size: many
J: TRBJ2-1

DNA: TGTGCCAGCAGTCCTCAGGGGGGGTACAATGAGCAGTTCTTC
CDR3: CASSPQGGYNEQFF
V: TRBV6-6
D: .
size: many
J: TRBJ2-1

DNA: TGTGCCAGCAGTTTAGCAGGCATAAATCAGCCCCAGCATTTT
CDR3: CASSLAGINQPQHF
V: TRBV27
D: .
size: many
J: TRBJ1-5

DNA: TGTGCCAGCAGGGAGTTCCCAGACACCTACGAGCAGTACTTC
CDR3: CASREFPDTYEQYF
V: TRBV7-6
D: .
size: many
J: TRBJ2-7

DNA: TGTGCCAGCGAGGGGGAGGGAAACACTGAAGCTTTCTTT
CDR3: CASEGEGNTEAFF
V: TRBV12-3/TRBV12-4
D: .
size: medium-sized
J: TRBJ1-1

DNA: TGCGCCAGCAGCTTGGCTGGGGAAAACACCGGGGAGCTGTTTTTT
CDR3: CASSLAGENTGELFF
V: TRBV5-1
D: .
size: .
J: TRBJ2-2

DNA: TGTGCCAGCAGCTTAGAGGCGGGGTCACCCCTCCACTTT
CDR3: CASSLEAGSPLHF
V: TRBV7-2
D: .
size: many
J: TRBJ1-6

DNA: TGTGCCAGCAGGGTTAGCGGGTACTCCTACGAGCAGTACTTC
CDR3: CASRVSGYSYEQYF
V: TRBV2
D: TRBD2
size: .
J: TRBJ2-7

DNA: TGTGCCGGGGCGGACAGGGGACGAGAAAACTATGGCTACACCTTC
CDR3: CAGADRGRENYGYTF
V: TRBV13
D: TRBD1
size: .
J: TRBJ1-2

DNA: TGTGCCAGCTCCCCCCCGACAGGGAATCGCCAAGAGACCCAGTACTTC
CDR3: CASSPPTGNRQETQYF
V: TRBV18
D: TRBD1
size: few
J: TRBJ2-5

DNA: TGTGCCAGCACAGAAGGGAGTAGCAGAGAGACCCAGTACTTC
CDR3: CASTEGSSRETQYF
V: TRBV28
D: .
size: .
J: TRBJ2-5

DNA: TGTGCCAGCAGCTTGTACCACCAAGAGACCCAGTACTTC
CDR3: CASSLYHQETQYF
V: TRBV5-4
D: .
size: .
J: TRBJ2-5

DNA: TGCAGCGTTTCCCGGGGGAACACTGAAGCTTTCTTT
CDR3: CSVSRGNTEAFF
V: TRBV29-1
D: .
size: few
J: TRBJ1-1